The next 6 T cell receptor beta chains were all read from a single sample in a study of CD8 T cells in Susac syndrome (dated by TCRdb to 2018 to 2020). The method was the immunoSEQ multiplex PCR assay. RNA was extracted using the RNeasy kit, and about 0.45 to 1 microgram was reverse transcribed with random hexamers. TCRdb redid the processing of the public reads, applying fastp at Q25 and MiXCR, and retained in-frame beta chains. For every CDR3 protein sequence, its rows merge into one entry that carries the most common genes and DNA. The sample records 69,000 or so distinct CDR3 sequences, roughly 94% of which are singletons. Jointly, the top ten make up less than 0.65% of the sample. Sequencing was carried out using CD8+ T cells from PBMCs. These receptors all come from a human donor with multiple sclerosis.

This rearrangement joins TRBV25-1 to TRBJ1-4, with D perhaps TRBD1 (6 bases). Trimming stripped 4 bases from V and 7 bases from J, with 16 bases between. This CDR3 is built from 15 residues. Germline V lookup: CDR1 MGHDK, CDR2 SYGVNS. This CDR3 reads CASSGGHTGVEKLFF. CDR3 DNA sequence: TGTGCCAGCAGTGGGGGGCACACCGGAGTTGAAAAACTGTTTTTT.

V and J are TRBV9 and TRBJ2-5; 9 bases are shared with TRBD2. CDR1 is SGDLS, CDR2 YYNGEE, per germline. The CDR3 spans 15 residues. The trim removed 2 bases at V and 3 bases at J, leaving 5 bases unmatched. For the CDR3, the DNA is TGTGCCAGCAGCGTTGGTTCTAGCGGGAAAGAGACCCAGTACTTC. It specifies CASSVGSSGKETQYF.

The CDR3 region is CASSSLRQGPEAFF. CDR3 sequence (DNA): TGTGCCAGCAGCTCCCTCAGACAGGGCCCTGAAGCTTTCTTT. J is TRBJ1-1 and V is TRBV7-2, with TRBD1 matching over 7 bases. CDR1 is SGHTA and CDR2 is FQGNSA in the germline V gene. V lost 4 bases, J lost 6 bases, and 8 bases stayed unmatched. The CDR3 is made up of 14 amino acids.

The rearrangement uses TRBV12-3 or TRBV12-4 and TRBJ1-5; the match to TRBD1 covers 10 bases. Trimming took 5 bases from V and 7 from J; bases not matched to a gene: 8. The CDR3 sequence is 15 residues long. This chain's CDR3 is CASSPGTGDVQPQHF. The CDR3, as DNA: TGTGCCAGCAGTCCCGGGACAGGGGACGTACAGCCCCAGCATTTT.

The CDR3 DNA reads TGTGCCAGCACGGGGCGGGACCCTTCCTACAATGAGCAGTTCTTC. Its protein product is CASTGRDPSYNEQFF. The chain uses TRBV28 and TRBJ2-1; tentatively, D is TRBD2 (6 bases). Germline V gene sequence: CDR1 MDHEN, CDR2 SYDVKM. Trimming stripped 7 bases from V and 1 base from J, with 14 bases between. This CDR3 contains 15 residues.

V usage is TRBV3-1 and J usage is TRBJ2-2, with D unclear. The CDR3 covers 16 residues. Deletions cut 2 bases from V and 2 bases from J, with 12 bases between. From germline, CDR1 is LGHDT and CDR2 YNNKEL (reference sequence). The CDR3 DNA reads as TGTGCCAGCAGCCAACGGCCCCCTCCTAACACCGGGGAGCTGTTTTTT. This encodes CASSQRPPPNTGELFF.